This TCR beta chain was found in a study of blood T cell repertoires in COVID-19. Study details: The analysed material was cDNA or gDNA that came from T cells, B-cell-depleted T cells, or PBMCs.

This clone has a single count. Germline trimming cut 2 bases from V and 10 bases from J; bases unmatched to any gene: 14. The CDR3 covers 18 residues. Looked up from germline, CDR1 is MGHRA and CDR2 is YSYEKL. Here immunoSEQ multiplex PCR was the method, and the copy in TCRdb shows in-frame clones only, minus some. The table lists a few hundred thousand clones, 87% of them singletons. The receptor's source is a woman in her forties or fifties who had recovered from COVID-19. The chain couples TRBV4-1 to TRBJ2-1, with 13 bases lining up with TRBD2. Material for sequencing was PBMCs or T cells enriched from blood (not recorded which). For the CDR3, the DNA is TGCGCCAGCAGCCAAAACACACTAGCGGGGGGGCTTCTAGGGGAGCAGTTCTTC. This sequence encodes CASSQNTLAGGLLGEQFF.